What follows are 26 T cell receptor beta chains derived from one specimen sequenced in a study of blood T cells in healthy people across ages. Then a second PCR, running roughly 7 to 12 cycles, was carried out with a sample-barcoded 5' primer and a J-beta primer mix. TCRdb ran MiXCR on the 5' RACE reads and lists one entry per CDR3 protein. The sample holds fewer than 2,000,000 distinct CDR3 sequences; about 31% are singletons and the top ten take roughly 10%. Sequencing was carried out using blood. The receptors come from a woman aged 25 to 45 in good health.

In its sample, this clonotype was seen a few times. V is TRBV7-3 and J is TRBJ1-4, with unresolved D. The CDR3 consists of 13 residues. Germline V gene lookup returns CDR1 SGHTA and CDR2 FQGTGA. Trimming shortened V by 4 bases and J by 5 bases, and 8 bases separated the two germline ends. The CDR3 sequence: CASSSQPNEKLFF. The CDR3 DNA sequence: TGTGCCAGCAGCTCACAGCCGAATGAAAAACTGTTTTTT.

This clonotype was seen a handful of times. The chain carries TRBV5-1 and TRBJ2-3; TRBD2 agrees at 9 bases. The V segment lost 6 bases and the J segment 2 bases; nucleotides outside the gene matches: 4. Germline V CDR1 and CDR2: SGHRS, YFSETQ. This CDR3 region has 14 residues. The CDR3 region has the DNA TGCGCCAGCAAGCGGGAGGCGGCCACAGATACGCAGTATTTT. It encodes CASKREAATDTQYF.

A note on this clonotype: The final CDR3 position lacks the conserved phenylalanine or tryptophan, pointing to a likely read error. The chain couples TRBV7-8 to TRBJ2-1, with 12 bases identical to TRBD2. Germline values: CDR1 SGHVS, CDR2 FQNEAQ. CDR3 length: 15 residues. CDR3 bases: TGTGCCGGCAGCTTAGCTAGCGGGGGGGCAGGAGAGCAGTTCTGC. This sequence encodes CAGSLASGGAGEQFC.

This clonotype was counted only a few times. Here the CDR3 DNA reads TGTGCCAGCGGATGGACTTTCCGGACCAATGAGCAGTTCTTC. This encodes CASGWTFRTNEQFF. V and J are TRBV12-3 or TRBV12-4 and TRBJ2-1; tentative D call: TRBD2 (5 bases). V was pared by 8 bases and J by 6 bases, with 17 bases between. The CDR3 is made up of 14 amino acids.

This clonotype occurred many times. The rearrangement uses TRBV6-2 or TRBV6-3 and TRBJ2-7; a weak D match, TRBD2 (6 bases). The V gene lost 3 bases and the J gene lost 0 bases, with 15 bases spanning the gap. The CDR3 spans 16 residues. From germline, CDR1 is MNHEY and CDR2 SVGEGT. CDR3 DNA sequence: TGTGCCAGCAGTTATGAACGGGAGCCCCTCTCCTACGAGCAGTACTTC. This codes for CASSYEREPLSYEQYF.

The sample holds a few counts of this clonotype. This chain uses TRBV28 with TRBJ2-2; 7 nucleotides align to TRBD2. CDR3 length: 15 residues. The ends lost 6 bases at V and 5 bases at J; junction bases unmatched: 9. From germline, CDR1 is MDHEN and CDR2 SYDVKM. In DNA form, the CDR3 reads TGTGCCAGCAGACCCCGGGGGGTTAGGACCGGGGAGCTGTTTTTT. Protein product: CASRPRGVRTGELFF. The variable domain in full, completed from reference TRBV28 and TRBJ2-2, reads DVKVTQSSRYLVKRTGEKVFLECVQDMDHENMFWYRQDPGLGLRLIYFSYDVKMKEKGDIPEGYSVSREKKERFSLILESASTNQTSMYLCASRPRGVRTGELFFGEGSRLTVL.

This clonotype was observed a handful of times. This chain uses TRBV29-1 with TRBJ1-1; D unresolved. CDR1 and CDR2 (germline): SQVTM, ANQGSEA. The CDR3 runs to 13 residues. V was cut by 7 bases and J by 5 bases, with 17 bases left in between. CDR3 sequence reads: CSAAGYTLTEAFF. The DNA of the CDR3 is TGCAGCGCCGCCGGATATACCCTAACTGAAGCTTTCTTT.

The V gene is TRBV5-1, the J gene TRBJ2-5; TRBD1 aligns across 10 bases. Germline trimming cut 5 bases from V and 5 bases from J; bases unmatched to any gene: 12. Looked up from germline, CDR1 is SGHRS and CDR2 is YFSETQ. The CDR3 consists of 16 residues. This CDR3 reads CASSNAGTGVRETQYF. CDR3 coding DNA: TGCGCCAGCAGTAACGCCGGGACAGGGGTCCGGGAGACCCAGTACTTC.

The table lists this clonotype with a few counts. The V call is TRBV6-6, the J call TRBJ1-5; D is perhaps TRBD1 (6 bases). The CDR3 spans 16 residues. Germline V gene sequence: CDR1 MNHNY, CDR2 SVGAGI (reference sequence). The V and J ends lost 0 bases and 2 bases respectively, with 11 bases between them. CDR3 loop: CASSYSRGAGNQPQHF. The CDR3 DNA is TGTGCCAGCAGTTACTCACGGGGGGCAGGCAATCAGCCCCAGCATTTT.

This clonotype was counted only a few times. This rearrangement joins TRBV2 to TRBJ2-5; D remains unclear. Germline assignment: CDR1 SNHLY and CDR2 FYNNEI. The germline V and J ends were trimmed by 1 base and 5 bases, with 5 bases remaining between them. This CDR3 has 12 amino acids. The CDR3 DNA reads TGTGCCAGCAGTGAAGAGACGGAGACCCAGTACTTC. The encoded protein is CASSEETETQYF.

This clonotype appeared a few times. The V and J genes are TRBV7-7 and TRBJ2-5; D is unresolved. Germline loops: CDR1 SSHAT, CDR2 FNYEAQ (reference sequence). The V and J ends lost 5 bases and 0 bases respectively, with 7 bases between them. The CDR3 loop spans 13 amino acids. Written as DNA, the CDR3 is TGTGCCAGCAGCAACTACCACCAAGAGACCCAGTACTTC. Translation: CASSNYHQETQYF. Looking up the rest from reference TRBV7-7 and TRBJ2-5 gives the full variable domain: GAGVSQSPRYKVTKRGQDVTLRCDPISSHATLYWYQQALGQGPEFLTYFNYEAQPDKSGLPSDRFSAERPEGSISTLTIQRTEQRDSAMYRCASSNYHQETQYFGPGTRLLVL.

This clonotype came up a few times. The V gene is TRBV7-3, the J gene TRBJ2-1; D is perhaps TRBD2 (6 bases). The CDR3 loop spans 16 amino acids. The V end was cut by 5 bases, the J end by 7 bases, with 21 bases between. Germline V gives CDR1 SGHTA, CDR2 FQGTGA. The CDR3 loop is CASSDRDSMTLNEQFF. For the CDR3, the DNA is TGTGCCAGCAGCGACCGGGACTCTATGACGCTTAATGAGCAGTTCTTC.

This clonotype has more than one count but fewer than ten. CDR3 DNA: TGTGCCAGCGGGACCGGACTGAACATTTATACGCAGTATTTT. Residues: CASGTGLNIYTQYF. This chain joins TRBV27 and TRBJ2-3; D may match TRBD1 or TRBD2 (5 bases each). CDR1 is MNHEY, CDR2 SMNVEV, per germline (reference sequence). This CDR3 has 14 residues. V was shortened by 8 bases and J by 7 bases, with 19 bases between the two germline ends.

This clonotype was seen repeatedly, ten times or more. The gene calls are TRBV5-1 and TRBJ2-4, with 14 bases aligning to TRBD2. V dropped 4 bases and J dropped 0; count of bases not matched to a gene: 3. The CDR3 spans 17 residues. Germline V gives CDR1 SGHRS, CDR2 YFSETQ. CDR3 in DNA: TGCGCCAGCAGCGCAGGGACTAGCGGGGGAGCCAAAAACATTCAGTACTTC. It codes for CASSAGTSGGAKNIQYF. Based on the CDR3 plus reference TRBV5-1 and TRBJ2-4, the full variable domain is KAGVTQTPRYLIKTRGQQVTLSCSPISGHRSVSWYQQTPGQGLQFLFEYFSETQRNKGNFPGRFSGRQFSNSRSEMNVSTLELGDSALYLCASSAGTSGGAKNIQYFGAGTRLSVL.

The gene calls are TRBV7-3 and TRBJ2-1, with 12 bases aligning to TRBD2. The V gene's germline CDR1 is SGHTA and CDR2 FQGTGA. The V segment lost 1 base and the J segment 7 bases; nucleotides outside the gene matches: 8. This CDR3 is built from 17 residues. The CDR3 DNA is TGTGCCAGCAGCTTAAACCCGACTAGCGGGAGCGGGAATGAGCAGTTCTTC. Translated, it gives CASSLNPTSGSGNEQFF.

V is TRBV3-1 and J is TRBJ2-3; no definite D call. CDR1 and CDR2 from the germline V gene are LGHDT and YNNKEL (reference sequence). Trimming pared 1 base from V and 5 bases from J, leaving 10 bases between. There are 14 residues in the CDR3. This CDR3 reads CASSQADPQDTQYF. CDR3 DNA sequence: TGTGCCAGCAGCCAAGCGGACCCCCAAGATACGCAGTATTTT.

The genes are TRBV7-2 and TRBJ2-7, with 7 positions matching TRBD2. Germline CDR1 is SGHTA and CDR2 is FQGNSA. The CDR3 spans 15 residues. The J segment lost 0 bases and the V segment lost 5 bases, leaving 7 bases of the junction unmatched. The CDR3 is CASSPGTTHSYEQYF. The CDR3, as DNA: TGTGCCAGCAGCCCCGGGACTACTCACTCCTACGAGCAGTACTTC.

The rearrangement uses TRBV11-2 and TRBJ2-7; D gene uncertain. The V end lost 2 bases, the J end lost 0 bases, and 11 bases lay between the germline ends. From germline, CDR1 is SGHAT and CDR2 FQNNGV. CDR3 length: 15 residues. The CDR3 DNA follows: TGTGCCAGCAGCTTAAGCGAAATCAGCTCCTACGAGCAGTACTTC. Translation: CASSLSEISSYEQYF.

V usage is TRBV27 and J usage is TRBJ1-1, with a weak D call TRBD1 (5 bases). CDR1 and CDR2 from the germline V gene are MNHEY and SMNVEV (reference sequence). Trimming shortened V by 3 bases and J by 0 bases, and 14 bases separated the two germline ends. The CDR3 is 16 amino acids. CDR3 residues: CASSLGPWGMNTEAFF. CDR3 bases: TGTGCCAGCAGTTTGGGACCTTGGGGGATGAACACTGAAGCTTTCTTT.

V gene TRBV2 combines with J gene TRBJ1-2, with a possible D match to TRBD1 (5 bases). V was clipped by 6 bases and J by 6 bases, with 11 bases between them. The germline V gene has CDR1 SNHLY and CDR2 FYNNEI. This CDR3 comprises 12 residues. DNA of the CDR3: TGTGCCAGCAGGGGGGTAAGGGATGGCTACACCTTC. Amino acid sequence: CASRGVRDGYTF.

This clonotype came up many times. The CDR3 DNA is TGCAGCGTTGACTGGTGGACAACGGGGATAGACTACAATGAGCAGTTCTTC. It codes for CSVDWWTTGIDYNEQFF. The chain uses TRBV29-1 and TRBJ2-1; D may correspond to TRBD1 or TRBD2 (5 bases each). V dropped 3 bases and J dropped 3 bases, with 21 bases sitting between them. The germline gives CDR1 SQVTM, CDR2 ANQGSEA. The CDR3 is made up of 17 amino acids.

This sequence joins TRBV29-1 and TRBJ2-1; D is perhaps TRBD1 (6 bases). V lost 7 bases and J 5 bases, leaving 15 bases between the germline ends. The CDR3 sequence is 13 residues long. Germline loops: CDR1 SQVTM, CDR2 ANQGSEA. The CDR3 DNA reads TGCAGCGGAAACAGGGTCTTGCACAATGAGCAGTTCTTC. It translates to CSGNRVLHNEQFF.

This clonotype was found a few times. The chain recombines TRBV11-2 with TRBJ1-5; D uncertain. The CDR3 runs to 13 residues. CDR1 and CDR2 from the germline V gene are SGHAT and FQNNGV. V dropped 5 bases and J dropped 7 bases, with 12 bases sitting between them. CDR3 region: CASSHKGGQPQHF. Here the CDR3 DNA reads TGTGCCAGCAGCCACAAAGGAGGCCAGCCCCAGCATTTT.

This clonotype appeared a few times. The chain combines TRBV20-1 with TRBJ1-2, with 9 bases lining up with TRBD1. CDR1 and CDR2 (germline): DFQATT, SNEGSKA (reference sequence). V was pared by 6 bases and J by 0 bases, with 5 bases of the junction left unmatched. CDR3 size: 14 residues. This CDR3 is CSAPGTGTNYGYTF. The DNA for the CDR3 is TGCAGTGCCCCCGGGACAGGGACTAACTATGGCTACACCTTC.

This clonotype was observed a single time. The CDR3 nucleotides are TGCGCCACTACTCAGGGAATCGGTTCGTCTACGTCCGTCCTGACTTTC. Translating it yields CATTQGIGSSTSVLTF. V is TRBV5-1 and J is TRBJ2-6, with D perhaps TRBD1 (5 bases). CDR3 length: 16 residues. The V end lost 9 bases, the J end lost 12 bases, and 28 bases lay between the germline ends. Germline assignment: CDR1 SGHRS and CDR2 YFSETQ.

This clonotype was found many times. The genes are TRBV29-1 and TRBJ2-5; D remains ambiguous. Trimming stripped 0 bases from V and 5 bases from J, with 1 base between. CDR3 size: 10 residues. Germline values: CDR1 SQVTM, CDR2 ANQGSEA. CDR3 amino acids: CSVEDETQYF. For the CDR3, the DNA is TGCAGCGTTGAAGATGAGACCCAGTACTTC.